The 16 T cell receptor beta chains reported below all come from one sample, sequenced in a study of shared clonotypes between healthy human individuals. Method: immunoSEQ multiplex PCR; TCRdb's copy keeps in-frame clones and lacks some. The sample yields 2,500,000 or so clones, approximately 93% seen once. The sample comprised naive CD4+ T cells from PBMCs. The subset was: CD45RA+ positively selected. The receptors here all came from a man younger than 35 in good health. Some clones in this sample may be carry-over from other donors' samples.

Here the CDR3 reads CAISGGGYNEQFF. In nucleotides, the CDR3 is TGTGCCATCAGTGGAGGCGGCTACAATGAGCAGTTCTTC. The chain joins TRBV10-3 to TRBJ2-1; no clear D gene. Germline CDR1 reads ENHRY; CDR2 reads SYGVKD. The CDR3 spans 13 residues. Trimming removed 4 bases at V and 3 bases at J, with 7 bases between.

The chain joins TRBV5-6 to TRBJ1-5; D gene uncertain. This CDR3 has 15 residues. Germline CDR1 SGHDT, CDR2 YYEEEE. Trimming removed 2 bases from V and 5 bases from J, with 14 bases in between. In DNA, the CDR3 is TGTGCCAGCAGCTTAAATGGAGGGTCCTATCAGCCCCAGCATTTT. Protein: CASSLNGGSYQPQHF.

This clone has only one observation. In DNA, the CDR3 is TGTGCCAGCAGCCCGAAGGGAGGGGAAGAGACCCAGTACTTC. Protein product: CASSPKGGEETQYF. The rearrangement uses TRBV7-3 and TRBJ2-5; TRBD2 matches at 7 bases. The germline V gene has CDR1 SGHTA and CDR2 FQGTGA. This CDR3 comprises 14 residues. After removal of 5 bases from V and 3 bases from J, the junction contained 6 bases not matched to a gene. Based on the CDR3 plus reference TRBV7-3 and TRBJ2-5, the full variable domain is GAGVSQTPSNKVTEKGKYVELRCDPISGHTALYWYRQSLGQGPEFLIYFQGTGAADDSGLPNDRFFAVRPEGSVSTLKIQRTERGDSAVYLCASSPKGGEETQYFGPGTRLLVL.

The chain couples TRBV6-6 to TRBJ1-2; no clear D gene. Germline assignment: CDR1 MNHNY and CDR2 SVGAGI (reference sequence). Trimming took 8 bases from V and 4 from J, leaving 14 bases between them. This CDR3 comprises 13 residues. The CDR3: CASGSRLAYGYTF. The CDR3 DNA reads TGTGCCAGCGGCAGCCGACTCGCCTATGGCTACACCTTC.

V and J are TRBV4-1 and TRBJ2-5; a weak D match, TRBD2 (7 bases). Germline CDR1 and CDR2: MGHRA and YSYEKL. This CDR3 region has 17 residues. The germline V and J ends were trimmed by 4 bases and 4 bases, with 22 bases remaining between them. CDR3 DNA: TGCGCCAGCAGCCCAAAGGGTTTTACAGGGAGGGCAGAGACCCAGTACTTC. Residues: CASSPKGFTGRAETQYF.

This clone came up a few times. CDR3 nucleotides: TGTGCCAGCAGCCTCGGGACAGGGGGCTACGAGCAGTACTTC. Protein sequence: CASSLGTGGYEQYF. This rearrangement joins TRBV9 to TRBJ2-7; 11 bases match TRBD1. The CDR3 length is 14 residues. Germline loops: CDR1 SGDLS, CDR2 YYNGEE. Trimming at V came to 4 bases and at J to 3 bases, leaving 3 bases not matched to a gene.

The chain links TRBV28 to TRBJ1-1; no clear D. V was clipped by 6 bases and J by 3 bases, with 8 bases between them. CDR3 size: 12 residues. From germline, CDR1 is MDHEN and CDR2 SYDVKM. The CDR3 DNA follows: TGTGCCAGCAGCTACGGCTACACTGAAGCTTTCTTT. It specifies CASSYGYTEAFF.

This chain links TRBV6-5 with TRBJ2-4; TRBD2 matches at 8 bases. There are 16 residues in the CDR3. Germline-derived CDR1 and CDR2 are MNHEY and SVGAGI. Germline trimming cut 3 bases from V and 1 base from J; bases unmatched to any gene: 5. CDR3 loop: CASSYNREGAKNIQYF. CDR3 bases: TGTGCCAGCAGTTATAATCGGGAGGGTGCCAAAAACATTCAGTACTTC.

The chain carries TRBV11-2 and TRBJ2-7, with a possible D match to TRBD2 (6 bases). Per the germline V gene, CDR1 is SGHAT and CDR2 is FQNNGV. With 5 bases removed from V and 5 bases from J, the gap between germline ends came to 13 bases. This CDR3 comprises 13 residues. The CDR3 DNA follows: TGTGCCAGCAGCCCCCGGGCGGGGCACGAGCAGTACTTC. This sequence encodes CASSPRAGHEQYF.

The CDR3 DNA reads as TGTGCCAGCAGCCCCCGACAGGGTTGGAGCACAGATACGCAGTATTTT. It translates to CASSPRQGWSTDTQYF. The chain is built from TRBV7-9 and TRBJ2-3; TRBD1 matches 7 bases. CDR1 and CDR2 from the germline V gene are SEHNR and FQNEAQ (reference sequence). The length of the CDR3 is 16 residues. With 5 bases clipped from V and 0 bases from J, the junction kept 8 bases outside the gene matches.

The rearrangement joins TRBV5-8 to TRBJ2-2; D call uncertain. The germline CDR1 and CDR2 sequences are SGHTS and YDEGEE. Between the trimmed V and J ends, which lost 0 bases and 10 bases, there was a span of 4 bases. There are 11 residues in the CDR3. The CDR3 sequence: CASSLVAELFF. The CDR3 coding sequence is TGTGCCAGCAGCTTGGTTGCGGAGCTGTTTTTT.

V is TRBV19 and J is TRBJ2-1; possible D gene TRBD2, 6 bases. Trimming cost V 2 bases and J 5 bases, with 10 bases left between them. CDR3 length equals 14 residues. CDR1 LNHDA and CDR2 SQIVND come from the germline V gene (reference sequence). The CDR3 loop is CASSIWGDHNEQFF. The DNA of the CDR3 is TGTGCCAGTAGTATATGGGGGGATCACAATGAGCAGTTCTTC.

As concerns this clone: Additional DNA sequences in this sample encode the identical CDR3. The V and J genes are TRBV5-4 and TRBJ2-5; D is undetermined. This CDR3 is 12 amino acids long. The V and J ends lost 3 bases and 2 bases respectively, with 5 bases between them. CDR1 is SGHNT and CDR2 is YYREEE in the germline V gene (reference sequence). The CDR3 is CASSWDQETQYF. The CDR3 region has the DNA TGTGCCAGCAGCTGGGATCAAGAGACCCAGTACTTC.

The chain links TRBV6-5 to TRBJ1-4; 9 nucleotides line up with TRBD1. This CDR3 is 15 amino acids long. Germline CDR1 is MNHEY and CDR2 is SVGAGI. The junction had 13 bases not matched to a gene; V was cut back by 6 bases and J by 11 bases. CDR3 sequence reads: CASSLAHGTGRKLFF. The CDR3 DNA reads TGTGCCAGCAGCCTTGCCCACGGGACAGGGAGGAAACTGTTTTTT.

J is TRBJ2-5 and V is TRBV4-1; 8 nucleotides match TRBD2. The CDR3 is 16 residues long. Germline V gene lookup returns CDR1 MGHRA and CDR2 YSYEKL. Trimming cost V 4 bases and J 5 bases; bases outside gene matches: 12. Written as DNA, the CDR3 is TGCGCCAGCAGCCCTCCTCCCGCAGGGACTAGGGAGACCCAGTACTTC. Translating it yields CASSPPPAGTRETQYF.

The genes are TRBV30 and TRBJ2-7; possible D gene TRBD2, 7 bases. The CDR3 is made up of 17 amino acids. From germline, CDR1 is GTSNPN and CDR2 SVGIG (reference sequence). With 0 bases removed from V and 2 bases from J, the gap between germline ends came to 20 bases. This CDR3 reads CAWSVLGGPDRAYEQYF. The DNA for the CDR3 is TGTGCCTGGAGTGTACTCGGGGGGCCGGACAGAGCCTACGAGCAGTACTTC.